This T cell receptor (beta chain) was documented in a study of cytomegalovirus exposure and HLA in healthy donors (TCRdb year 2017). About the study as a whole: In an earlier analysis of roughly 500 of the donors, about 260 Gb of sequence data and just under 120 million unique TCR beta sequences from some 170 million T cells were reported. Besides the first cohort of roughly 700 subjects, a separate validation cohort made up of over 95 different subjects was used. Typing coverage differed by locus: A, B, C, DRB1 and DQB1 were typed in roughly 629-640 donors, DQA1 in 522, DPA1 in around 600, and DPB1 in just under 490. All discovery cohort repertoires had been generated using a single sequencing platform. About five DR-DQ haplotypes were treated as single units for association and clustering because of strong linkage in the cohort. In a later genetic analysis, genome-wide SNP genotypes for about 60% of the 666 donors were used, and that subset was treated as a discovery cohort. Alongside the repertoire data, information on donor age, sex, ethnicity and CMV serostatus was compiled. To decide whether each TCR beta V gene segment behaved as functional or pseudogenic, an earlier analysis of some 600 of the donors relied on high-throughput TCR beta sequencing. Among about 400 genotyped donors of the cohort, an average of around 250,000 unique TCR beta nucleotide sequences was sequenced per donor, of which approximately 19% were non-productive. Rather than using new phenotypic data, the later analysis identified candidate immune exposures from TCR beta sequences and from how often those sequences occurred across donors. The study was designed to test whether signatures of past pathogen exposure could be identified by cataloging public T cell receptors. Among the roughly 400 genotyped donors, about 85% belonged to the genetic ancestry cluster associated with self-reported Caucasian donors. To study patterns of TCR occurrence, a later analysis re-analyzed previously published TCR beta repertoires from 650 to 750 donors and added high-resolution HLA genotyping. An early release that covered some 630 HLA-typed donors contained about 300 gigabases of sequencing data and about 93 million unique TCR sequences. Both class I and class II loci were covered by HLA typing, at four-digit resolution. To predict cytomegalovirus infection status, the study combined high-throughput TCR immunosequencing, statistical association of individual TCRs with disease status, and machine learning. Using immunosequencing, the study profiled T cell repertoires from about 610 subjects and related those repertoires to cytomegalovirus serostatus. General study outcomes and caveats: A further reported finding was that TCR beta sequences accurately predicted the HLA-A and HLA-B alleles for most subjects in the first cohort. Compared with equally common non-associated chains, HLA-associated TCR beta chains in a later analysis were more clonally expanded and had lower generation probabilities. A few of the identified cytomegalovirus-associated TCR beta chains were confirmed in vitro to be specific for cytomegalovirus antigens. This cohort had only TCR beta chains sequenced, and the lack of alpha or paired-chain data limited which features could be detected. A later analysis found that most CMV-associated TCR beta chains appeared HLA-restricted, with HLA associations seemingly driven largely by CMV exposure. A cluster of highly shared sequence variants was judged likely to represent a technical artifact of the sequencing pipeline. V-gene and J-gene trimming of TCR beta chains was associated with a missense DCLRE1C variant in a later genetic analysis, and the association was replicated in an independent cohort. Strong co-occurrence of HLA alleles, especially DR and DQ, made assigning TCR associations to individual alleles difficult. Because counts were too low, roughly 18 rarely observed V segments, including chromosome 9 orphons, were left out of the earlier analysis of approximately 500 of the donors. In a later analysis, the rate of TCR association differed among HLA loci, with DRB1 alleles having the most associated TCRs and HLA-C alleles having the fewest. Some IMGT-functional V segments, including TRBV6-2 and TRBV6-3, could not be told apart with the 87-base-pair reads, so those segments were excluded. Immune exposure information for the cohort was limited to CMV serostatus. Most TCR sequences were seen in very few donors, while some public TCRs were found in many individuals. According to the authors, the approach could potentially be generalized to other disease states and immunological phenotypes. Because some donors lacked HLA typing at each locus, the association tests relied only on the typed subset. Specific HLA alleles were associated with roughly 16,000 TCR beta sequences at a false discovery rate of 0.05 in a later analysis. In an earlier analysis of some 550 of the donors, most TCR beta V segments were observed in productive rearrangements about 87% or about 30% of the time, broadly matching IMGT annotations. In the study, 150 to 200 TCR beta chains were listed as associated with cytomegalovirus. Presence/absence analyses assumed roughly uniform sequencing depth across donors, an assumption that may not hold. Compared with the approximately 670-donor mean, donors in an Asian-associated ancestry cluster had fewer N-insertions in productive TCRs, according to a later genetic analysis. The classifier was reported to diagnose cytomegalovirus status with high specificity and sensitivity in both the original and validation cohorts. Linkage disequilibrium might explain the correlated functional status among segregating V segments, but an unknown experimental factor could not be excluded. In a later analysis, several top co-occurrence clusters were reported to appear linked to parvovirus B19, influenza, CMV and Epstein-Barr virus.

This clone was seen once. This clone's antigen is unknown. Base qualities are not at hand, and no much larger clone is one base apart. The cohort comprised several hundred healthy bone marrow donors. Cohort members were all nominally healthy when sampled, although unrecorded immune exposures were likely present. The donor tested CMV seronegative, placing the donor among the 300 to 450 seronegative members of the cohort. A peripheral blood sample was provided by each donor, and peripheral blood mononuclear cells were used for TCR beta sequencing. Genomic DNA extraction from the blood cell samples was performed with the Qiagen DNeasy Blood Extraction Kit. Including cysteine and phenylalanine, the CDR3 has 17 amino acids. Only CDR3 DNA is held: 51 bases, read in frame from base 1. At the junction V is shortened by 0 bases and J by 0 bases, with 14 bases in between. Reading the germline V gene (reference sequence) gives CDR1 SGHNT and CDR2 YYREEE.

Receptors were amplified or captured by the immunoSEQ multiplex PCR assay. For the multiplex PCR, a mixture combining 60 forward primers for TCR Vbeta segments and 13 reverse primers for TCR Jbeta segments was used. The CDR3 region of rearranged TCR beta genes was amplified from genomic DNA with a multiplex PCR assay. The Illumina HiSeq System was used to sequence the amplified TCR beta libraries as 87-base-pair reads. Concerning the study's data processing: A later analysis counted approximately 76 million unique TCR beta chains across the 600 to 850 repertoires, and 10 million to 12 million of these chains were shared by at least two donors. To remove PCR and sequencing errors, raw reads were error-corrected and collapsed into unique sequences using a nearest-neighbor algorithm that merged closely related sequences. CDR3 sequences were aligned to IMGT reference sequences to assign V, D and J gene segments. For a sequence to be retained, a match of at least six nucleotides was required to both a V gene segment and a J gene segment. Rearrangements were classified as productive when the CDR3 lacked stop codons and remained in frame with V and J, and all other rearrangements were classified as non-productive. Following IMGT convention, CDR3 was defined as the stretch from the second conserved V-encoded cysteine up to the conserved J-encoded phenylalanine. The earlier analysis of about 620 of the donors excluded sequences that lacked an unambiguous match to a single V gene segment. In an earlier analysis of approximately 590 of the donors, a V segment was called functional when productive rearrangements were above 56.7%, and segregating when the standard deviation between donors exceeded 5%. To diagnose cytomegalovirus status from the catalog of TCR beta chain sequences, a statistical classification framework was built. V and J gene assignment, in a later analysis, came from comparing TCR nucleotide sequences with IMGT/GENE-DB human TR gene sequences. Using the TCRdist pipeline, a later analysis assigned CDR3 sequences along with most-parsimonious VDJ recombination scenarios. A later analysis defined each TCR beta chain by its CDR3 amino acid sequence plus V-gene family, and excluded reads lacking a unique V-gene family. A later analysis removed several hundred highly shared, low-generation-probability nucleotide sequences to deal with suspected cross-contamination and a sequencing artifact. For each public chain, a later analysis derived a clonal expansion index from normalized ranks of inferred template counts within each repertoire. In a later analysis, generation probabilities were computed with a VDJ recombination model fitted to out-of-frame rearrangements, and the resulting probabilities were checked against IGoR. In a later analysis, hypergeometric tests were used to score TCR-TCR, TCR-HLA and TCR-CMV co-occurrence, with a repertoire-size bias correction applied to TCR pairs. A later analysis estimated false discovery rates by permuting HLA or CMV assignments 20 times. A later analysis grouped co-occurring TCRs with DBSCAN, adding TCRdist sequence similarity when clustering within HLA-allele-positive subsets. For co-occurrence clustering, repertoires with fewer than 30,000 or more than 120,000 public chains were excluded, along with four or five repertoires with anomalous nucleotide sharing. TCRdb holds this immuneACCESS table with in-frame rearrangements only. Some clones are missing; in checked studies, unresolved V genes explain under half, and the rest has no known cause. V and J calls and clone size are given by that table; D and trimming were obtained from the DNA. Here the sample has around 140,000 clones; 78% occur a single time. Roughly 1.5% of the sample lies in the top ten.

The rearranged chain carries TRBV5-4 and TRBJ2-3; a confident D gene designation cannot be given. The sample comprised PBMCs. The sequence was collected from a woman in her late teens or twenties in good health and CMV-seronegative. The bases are TGTGCCAGCAGCTTGGCCCTAACAGCCCTTAGCACAGATACGCAGTATTTT. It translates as CASSLALTALSTDTQYF.